This is a list of T cell receptor beta chains from one sample in a study of cytomegalovirus exposure and HLA in healthy donors. Assay: immunoSEQ multiplex PCR; the TCRdb copy retains only in-frame clones and omits some. The sample consists of about 140,000 clones, approximately 80% of them appearing once. The sample was PBMCs. These TCRs come from a man aged 25 to 45 in good health and CMV-seronegative. The CDR3 runs from the conserved cysteine through the conserved F or W. A D gene is named only where the DNA matches it firmly. Some rows have no size entry. The others give once, few or many, or a class for an expanded clone.

d_call: NA
clone_size: NA
v_call: TRBV27
j_call: TRBJ2-7
cdr3_nt: TGTGCCAGCAGTTTAATGGGGCGTCTCGGGAGTGGCTCCTACGAGCAGTACTTC
cdr3_aa: CASSLMGRLGSGSYEQYF

d_call: TRBD1
clone_size: NA
v_call: TRBV27
j_call: TRBJ1-1
cdr3_nt: TGTGCCAGCAGCTGGACAGGGGACACTGAAGCTTTCTTT
cdr3_aa: CASSWTGDTEAFF

d_call: TRBD1
clone_size: NA
v_call: TRBV5-4
j_call: TRBJ2-2
cdr3_nt: TGTGCCAGCAGCACCCGGGACAGGGGGCGCCCCGGGGAGCTGTTTTTT
cdr3_aa: CASSTRDRGRPGELFF

d_call: TRBD1
clone_size: once
v_call: TRBV14
j_call: TRBJ2-7
cdr3_nt: TGTGCCAGCAGCCAAGAGGAAGGGGGCCTCTACGAGCAGTACTTC
cdr3_aa: CASSQEEGGLYEQYF

d_call: NA
clone_size: once
v_call: TRBV5-1
j_call: TRBJ2-3
cdr3_nt: TGCGCCAGCAGCCTCCCCGGGGAAGCGGCTAGCACAGATACGCAGTATTTT
cdr3_aa: CASSLPGEAASTDTQYF

d_call: TRBD1
clone_size: NA
v_call: TRBV7-8
j_call: TRBJ2-7
cdr3_nt: TGTGCCAGCAGCCGACCCCAGGGGGCCCAGGTCGAGCAGTACTTC
cdr3_aa: CASSRPQGAQVEQYF

d_call: TRBD1
clone_size: NA
v_call: TRBV5-1
j_call: TRBJ1-4
cdr3_nt: TGCGCCAGCACTGGACAGGGGGCGGGATATGAAAAACTGTTTTTT
cdr3_aa: CASTGQGAGYEKLFF

d_call: NA
clone_size: NA
v_call: TRBV20-1
j_call: TRBJ2-7
cdr3_nt: TGCAGTGCTAGAGCAGCCTACGAGCAGTACTTC
cdr3_aa: CSARAAYEQYF

d_call: NA
clone_size: few
v_call: TRBV4-2
j_call: TRBJ1-4
cdr3_nt: TGTGCCAGCAGCCAAGAGCACAGTGCAACTAATGAAAAACTGTTTTTT
cdr3_aa: CASSQEHSATNEKLFF

d_call: TRBD1
clone_size: NA
v_call: TRBV6-5
j_call: TRBJ2-7
cdr3_nt: TGTGCCAGCAGGGACAGGGGACCCTACGAGCAGTACTTC
cdr3_aa: CASRDRGPYEQYF

d_call: NA
clone_size: NA
v_call: TRBV19
j_call: TRBJ2-2
cdr3_nt: TGTGCCAGTAAAGACAGGCTCACCGGGGAGCTGTTTTTT
cdr3_aa: CASKDRLTGELFF

d_call: NA
clone_size: NA
v_call: TRBV6-1
j_call: TRBJ2-3
cdr3_nt: TGTGCCAGCAGTGGTGAGCTAACTTACGGGAGCACAGATACGCAGTATTTT
cdr3_aa: CASSGELTYGSTDTQYF

d_call: NA
clone_size: few
v_call: TRBV4-1
j_call: TRBJ2-7
cdr3_nt: TGCGCCAGCAGCCAAGATCGGCAGGGGGGTCACTACGAGCAGTACTTC
cdr3_aa: CASSQDRQGGHYEQYF

d_call: NA
clone_size: once
v_call: TRBV5-1
j_call: TRBJ2-3
cdr3_nt: TGCGCCAGCAGCTTGCCTAGCACAGATACGCAGTATTTT
cdr3_aa: CASSLPSTDTQYF

d_call: NA
clone_size: NA
v_call: TRBV5-5
j_call: TRBJ2-1
cdr3_nt: TGTGCCAGCAGCTTGGGGGGGCAGAGGAACAATGAGCAGTTCTTC
cdr3_aa: CASSLGGQRNNEQFF

d_call: TRBD2
clone_size: NA
v_call: TRBV28
j_call: TRBJ2-2
cdr3_nt: TGTGCCAGCAGTTCTACCGTGGGAGGGATCACCGGGGAGCTGTTTTTT
cdr3_aa: CASSSTVGGITGELFF

d_call: TRBD1
clone_size: medium-sized
v_call: TRBV5-6
j_call: TRBJ1-2
cdr3_nt: TGTGCCAGCAGGCGTACAGGGGAACATGGCTACACCTTC
cdr3_aa: CASRRTGEHGYTF

d_call: TRBD2
clone_size: NA
v_call: TRBV18
j_call: TRBJ2-7
cdr3_nt: TGTGCCAGCTCACCCCTAGGTGGGCTAGCGGGAGTCCACGAGCAGTACTTC
cdr3_aa: CASSPLGGLAGVHEQYF

d_call: NA
clone_size: NA
v_call: TRBV9
j_call: TRBJ2-2
cdr3_nt: TGTGCCAGCAGCTGGGGAGCGAGCGGGGAGCTGTTTTTT
cdr3_aa: CASSWGASGELFF

d_call: NA
clone_size: NA
v_call: TRBV19
j_call: TRBJ2-5
cdr3_nt: TGTGCCAGCCGAGGTGCAGCTGAAGAGACCCAGTACTTC
cdr3_aa: CASRGAAEETQYF

d_call: NA
clone_size: NA
v_call: TRBV13
j_call: TRBJ1-3
cdr3_nt: TGTGCCAGCAGCTTAGGCTACAGGGTTTCAGGAAACACCATATATTTT
cdr3_aa: CASSLGYRVSGNTIYF

d_call: TRBD2
clone_size: NA
v_call: TRBV27
j_call: TRBJ2-7
cdr3_nt: TGTGCCAGCAGTTTATTCTCCGGGGAGGGATACTCCTACGAGCAGTACTTC
cdr3_aa: CASSLFSGEGYSYEQYF

d_call: NA
clone_size: once
v_call: TRBV2
j_call: TRBJ1-5
cdr3_nt: TGTGCCAGCAGGGCACAGGTTAATCAGCCCCAGCATTTT
cdr3_aa: CASRAQVNQPQHF

d_call: NA
clone_size: NA
v_call: TRBV28
j_call: TRBJ2-2
cdr3_nt: TGTGCCAGCAGCCAAGACTCGCCGACCGGGGAGCTGTTTTTT
cdr3_aa: CASSQDSPTGELFF

d_call: TRBD1
clone_size: NA
v_call: TRBV5-1
j_call: TRBJ1-2
cdr3_nt: TGCGCCAGCAGCCTTGGACAGGACGGCGGCTATGGCTACACCTTC
cdr3_aa: CASSLGQDGGYGYTF

d_call: TRBD2
clone_size: NA
v_call: TRBV15
j_call: TRBJ2-1
cdr3_nt: TGTGCCACCAGCAGAGAGCGGGAGGGCCTTTATGAGCAGTTCTTC
cdr3_aa: CATSREREGLYEQFF

d_call: NA
clone_size: NA
v_call: TRBV2
j_call: TRBJ1-1
cdr3_nt: TGTGCCAGCAGTGGACAGAGCACTGAAGCTTTCTTT
cdr3_aa: CASSGQSTEAFF

d_call: NA
clone_size: once
v_call: TRBV19
j_call: TRBJ2-7
cdr3_nt: TGTGCCACTACCGAGCAGTACTTC
cdr3_aa: CATTEQYF